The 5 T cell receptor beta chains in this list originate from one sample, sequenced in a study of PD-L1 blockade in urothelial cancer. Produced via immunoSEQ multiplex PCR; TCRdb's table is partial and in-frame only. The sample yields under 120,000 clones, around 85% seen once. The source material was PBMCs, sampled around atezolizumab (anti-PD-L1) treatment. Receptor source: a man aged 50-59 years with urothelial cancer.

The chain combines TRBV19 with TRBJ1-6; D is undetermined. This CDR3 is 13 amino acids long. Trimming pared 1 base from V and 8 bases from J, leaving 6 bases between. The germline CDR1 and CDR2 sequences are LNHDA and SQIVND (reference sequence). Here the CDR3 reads CASSIGSDSPLHF. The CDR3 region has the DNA TGTGCCAGTAGTATAGGGTCGGATTCACCCCTCCACTTT.

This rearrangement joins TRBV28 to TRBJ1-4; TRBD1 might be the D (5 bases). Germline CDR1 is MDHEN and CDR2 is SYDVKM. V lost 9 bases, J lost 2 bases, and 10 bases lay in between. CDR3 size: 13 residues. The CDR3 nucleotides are TGTGCCAGTTCAGGGCCGACTAATGAAAAACTGTTTTTT. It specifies CASSGPTNEKLFF.

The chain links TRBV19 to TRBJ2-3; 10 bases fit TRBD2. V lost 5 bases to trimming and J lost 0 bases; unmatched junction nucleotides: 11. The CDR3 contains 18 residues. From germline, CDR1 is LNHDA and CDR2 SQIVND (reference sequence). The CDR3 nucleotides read TGTGCCAGTAGTTCCTCTAGCGGGAGTGCCTCTAGCACAGATACGCAGTATTTT. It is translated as CASSSSSGSASSTDTQYF. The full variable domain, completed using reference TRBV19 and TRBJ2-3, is DGGITQSPKYLFRKEGQNVTLSCEQNLNHDAMYWYRQDPGQGLRLIYYSQIVNDFQKGDIAEGYSVSREKKESFPLTVTSAQKNPTAFYLCASSSSSGSASSTDTQYFGPGTRLTVL.

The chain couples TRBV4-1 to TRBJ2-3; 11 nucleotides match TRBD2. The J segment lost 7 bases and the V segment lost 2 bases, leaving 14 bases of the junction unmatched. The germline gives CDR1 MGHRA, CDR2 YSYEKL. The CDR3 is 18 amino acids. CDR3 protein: CASSQPISTSGSGNTQYF. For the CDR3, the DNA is TGCGCCAGCAGCCAACCGATAAGCACTAGCGGGAGTGGAAATACGCAGTATTTT.

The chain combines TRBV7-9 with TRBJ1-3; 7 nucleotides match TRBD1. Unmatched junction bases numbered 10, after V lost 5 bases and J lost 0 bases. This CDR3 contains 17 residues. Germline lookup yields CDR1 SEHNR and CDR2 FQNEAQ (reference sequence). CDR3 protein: CASSHPPGQSSGNTIYF. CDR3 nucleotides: TGTGCCAGCAGCCATCCACCGGGACAGAGCTCTGGAAACACCATATATTTT.